These 14 T cell receptor beta chains were sequenced from one sample in a study of CD8+ T cells in alopecia areata. RNA, once extracted, was reverse transcribed into cDNA for use as the sequencing template. The table came from immunoSEQ multiplex PCR; TCRdb's copy has only in-frame clones and leaves some out. The sample has more than 150,000 clones; about half are singletons. Treatment denoted: oral pan-JAK inhibitor, 5-10 mg twice daily. The source was CD8+ T cells sorted from blood, collected at week 52, from a patient treated with tofacitinib. All receptors come from a human donor with alopecia areata.

This clone was seen a handful of times. The V and J genes are TRBV27 and TRBJ2-5; D is perhaps TRBD2 (5 bases). The CDR3 sequence is 14 residues long. The V end lost 5 bases, the J end lost 4 bases, and 14 bases lay between the germline ends. CDR1 and CDR2 from the germline V gene are MNHEY and SMNVEV (reference sequence). CDR3 in amino acids: CASSPTIGGETQYF. The CDR3 nucleotides read TGTGCCAGCAGTCCCACCATAGGAGGAGAGACCCAGTACTTC.

V usage is TRBV7-9 and J usage is TRBJ2-7, with D perhaps matching TRBD2 (5 bases). V was pared by 1 base and J by 2 bases, with 15 bases between. The CDR3 length is 16 residues. CDR1 SEHNR and CDR2 FQNEAQ come from the germline V gene (reference sequence). CDR3 bases: TGTGCCAGCAGCTTAGAGCCCCCGGGGATCGCCTACGAGCAGTACTTC. It codes for CASSLEPPGIAYEQYF.

The V and J genes are TRBV13 and TRBJ1-6, with D possibly being TRBD1 (5 bases). Germline lookup yields CDR1 PRHDT and CDR2 FYEKMQ (reference sequence). The V end was cut by 0 bases, the J end by 9 bases, with 12 bases between. This CDR3 is built from 15 residues. The CDR3 spells CASSLGQGMGSPLHF. The CDR3 DNA sequence: TGTGCCAGCAGCTTAGGCCAGGGAATGGGTTCACCCCTCCACTTT.

The V and J genes are TRBV9 and TRBJ1-4; tentatively, D is TRBD1 (6 bases). The length of the CDR3 is 15 residues. Trimming pared 0 bases from V and 7 bases from J, leaving 13 bases between. Germline CDR1 SGDLS, CDR2 YYNGEE. CDR3 protein: CASSVGTEPFEKLFF. CDR3 sequence (DNA): TGTGCCAGCAGCGTAGGGACAGAGCCATTTGAAAAACTGTTTTTT.

This clone has a handful of counts. CDR3 sequence (DNA): TGTGCCAGCAGCAGGGGTTTAGAACCCAGCGGCGGCTACACCTTC. Translation gives CASSRGLEPSGGYTF. V gene TRBV6-5 combines with J gene TRBJ1-2; possible D gene TRBD1, 6 bases. Per the germline V gene, CDR1 is MNHEY and CDR2 is SVGAGI. Trimming stripped 6 bases from V and 8 bases from J, with 22 bases between. The CDR3 contains 15 residues.

The rearrangement uses TRBV27 and TRBJ1-2; possibly TRBD1 for D (5 bases). Trimming cost V 5 bases and J 6 bases, with 10 bases left between them. CDR1 is MNHEY and CDR2 is SMNVEV in the germline V gene (reference sequence). The CDR3 sequence is 12 residues long. Here the CDR3 reads CASSGRGHGYTF. CDR3 coding DNA: TGTGCCAGCAGTGGAAGGGGACATGGCTACACCTTC.

This clone has a single count. The chain links TRBV5-1 to TRBJ1-1; weak D call: TRBD1 (5 bases). The CDR3 consists of 16 residues. V was shortened by 2 bases and J by 4 bases, with 18 bases between the two germline ends. CDR1 and CDR2 (germline): SGHRS, YFSETQ. The CDR3 DNA sequence: TGCGCCAGCAGCTTCGATTTTGCCAGGGCACTCACTGAAGCTTTCTTT. Translated: CASSFDFARALTEAFF.

The chain employs TRBV5-1 and TRBJ2-5, with TRBD2 as a possible D gene (6 bases). CDR1 is SGHRS, CDR2 YFSETQ, per germline. The CDR3 contains 13 residues. V shed 4 bases and J shed 7 bases, with 14 bases lying between them. The CDR3 nucleotides read TGCGCCAGCAGCCCCGGGGGAGTTGGGACCCAGTACTTC. Translated: CASSPGGVGTQYF.

V usage is TRBV7-9 and J usage is TRBJ2-2; tentatively, D is TRBD2 (5 bases). V dropped 7 bases and J dropped 5 bases, with 17 bases sitting between them. Looked up from germline, CDR1 is SEHNR and CDR2 is FQNEAQ (reference sequence). The CDR3 is 15 amino acids. For the CDR3, the DNA is TGTGCCAGCACCCCCTCGGGAACTAGAACCGGGGAGCTGTTTTTT. It is translated as CASTPSGTRTGELFF.

V and J are TRBV9 and TRBJ1-1; the D is unclear. Per the germline V gene, CDR1 is SGDLS and CDR2 is YYNGEE. V was pared by 2 bases and J by 2 bases, with 10 bases between. The CDR3 extends over 14 amino acids. CDR3 coding DNA: TGTGCCAGCAGCGTGGGAAATCGTAACACTGAAGCTTTCTTT. Protein sequence: CASSVGNRNTEAFF.

This clone was observed a handful of times. The CDR3 DNA is TGCGCCAGCAGCTTCGGGACTGAACACAATGAGCAGTTCTTC. Encoded protein: CASSFGTEHNEQFF. This chain links TRBV5-1 with TRBJ2-1, with D perhaps TRBD2 (6 bases). The CDR3 has 14 amino acids. Trimming shortened V by 2 bases and J by 5 bases, and 11 bases separated the two germline ends. Germline V gene lookup returns CDR1 SGHRS and CDR2 YFSETQ.

The chain recombines TRBV7-2 with TRBJ1-5, with D unresolved. V lost 1 base, J lost 2 bases, and 6 bases lay in between. CDR3 length: 14 residues. Per germline, CDR1 SGHTA and CDR2 FQGNSA. The CDR3 DNA follows: TGTGCCAGCAGCTTAGATCAAGGCAATCAGCCCCAGCATTTT. This codes for CASSLDQGNQPQHF.

The chain recombines TRBV7-9 with TRBJ1-2; D is ambiguous. The CDR3 is made up of 14 amino acids. The V gene lost 4 bases and the J gene lost 3 bases, with 12 bases spanning the gap. Germline lookup yields CDR1 SEHNR and CDR2 FQNEAQ (reference sequence). The CDR3 here is CASSWGVTDYGYTF. The CDR3 coding sequence is TGTGCCAGCAGCTGGGGAGTTACTGACTATGGCTACACCTTC.

The sample holds a few counts of this clone. The chain has TRBV23-1 and TRBJ1-5; D might be TRBD1 (5 bases). TRBV23-1 is placed among ORFs of uncertain function. Trimming pared 1 base from V and 1 base from J, leaving 17 bases between. The CDR3 has 18 amino acids. This CDR3 is CASSQCGQVGGSNQPQHF. In nucleotides, the CDR3 is TGCGCCAGCAGTCAATGTGGTCAGGTGGGGGGGAGCAATCAGCCCCAGCATTTT.